This T cell receptor (beta chain) was sequenced for a study of Graves' ophthalmopathy and Graves' hyperthyroidism. As to this clonotype: The germline gene is not matched at one end of the junction; a read error may be the cause.

Amplified TCR beta CDR3 regions were obtained using RNA transcripts as template. Investigators did first-round RT-PCR with HTBI primers, then second-round multiplex PCR. TCRdb fed the multiplex PCR reads into MiXCR, producing one record per CDR3 protein. The table includes about 1.2 million distinct CDR3 sequences, about 40% detected once. From germline, CDR1 is WSHSY and CDR2 SAAADI. The CDR3 consists of 14 residues. The chain combines TRBV10-2 with TRBJ2-7; tentatively, D is TRBD1 (6 bases). The sample taken for sequencing was peripheral blood or thyroid tissue (not recorded which). The receptor's source is an adult man with Graves' hyperthyroidism. Written as DNA, the CDR3 is TGTGCCAGCAAGACAGGACCCATTTCCTACGAGCAGTACTTC. This encodes CASKTGPISYEQYF.